What follows are 13 T cell receptor beta chains derived from one specimen sequenced in a study of high-grade serous ovarian cancer treatment subgroups. Tumor samples were obtained before definitive surgery or chemotherapy. The protocol was immunoSEQ multiplex PCR, while the TCRdb copy is restricted to in-frame clones and leaves out a portion. This repertoire shows some 7,000 clones, around 79% found once; its top ten account for 6.5% to 8.5%. The sequenced sample consisted of tumor tissue. The receptor source for this set is a human donor with high-grade serous ovarian cancer.

V is TRBV18 and J is TRBJ2-5; D may be TRBD1 (6 bases). Germline V gives CDR1 KGHSH, CDR2 LQKENI. The CDR3 runs to 16 residues. V lost 0 bases, J lost 4 bases, and 15 bases lay in between. The CDR3 DNA reads as TGTGCCAGCTCACCACCGGTGGGGGCGCGACGAGAGACCCAGTACTTC. Its protein is CASSPPVGARRETQYF.

The chain joins TRBV27 to TRBJ2-1; 10 bases map to TRBD2. The CDR3 sequence is 14 residues long. With V trimmed by 6 bases and J by 9 bases, 8 bases remained unmatched. The germline gives CDR1 MNHEY, CDR2 SMNVEV (reference sequence). CDR3 amino acids: CASRRGTSEAEQFF. The CDR3 coding sequence is TGTGCCAGCAGGAGGGGGACTAGCGAGGCTGAGCAGTTCTTC.

The chain recombines TRBV27 with TRBJ2-6; D ambiguous. The CDR3 runs 19 residues. Trimming stripped 8 bases from V and 2 bases from J, with 25 bases between. CDR1 and CDR2 from the germline V gene are MNHEY and SMNVEV (reference sequence). The CDR3 region has the DNA TGTGCCAGCGTAAAAAGGCCCCCCGGGCCCACCCCTGGGGCCAACGTCCTGACTTTC. Translated: CASVKRPPGPTPGANVLTF.

This clone was counted once. This chain uses TRBV9 with TRBJ2-2; D gene ambiguous. Germline assignment: CDR1 SGDLS and CDR2 YYNGEE. CDR3 length equals 12 residues. The V end was cut by 8 bases, the J end by 6 bases, with 11 bases between. CDR3 DNA sequence: TGTGCCAGTAGGGCCGCCCCCGGGGAGCTGTTTTTT. Protein sequence: CASRAAPGELFF.

The chain links TRBV19 to TRBJ1-2; D unresolved. This CDR3 is built from 14 residues. Germline V gene sequence: CDR1 LNHDA, CDR2 SQIVND (reference sequence). Trimming stripped 3 bases from V and 9 bases from J, with 17 bases between. CDR3 in DNA: TGTGCCAGTAGTATGGTCCCGGGAGGCCAAAGCTACACCTTC. Its translation: CASSMVPGGQSYTF.

This clone was picked up one time. The chain links TRBV19 to TRBJ2-4, with D uncertain. This CDR3 comprises 14 residues. The V end was cut by 7 bases, the J end by 1 base, with 11 bases between. The germline CDR1 and CDR2 sequences are LNHDA and SQIVND (reference sequence). The CDR3 DNA sequence: TGTGCCAGTACTTTGAGTACGGCCAAAAACATTCAGTACTTC. It translates to CASTLSTAKNIQYF.

The chain uses TRBV28 and TRBJ2-7; TRBD1 agrees at 8 bases. The CDR3 sequence is 13 residues long. After removal of 4 bases from V and 3 bases from J, the junction contained 2 bases not matched to a gene. Germline-derived CDR1 and CDR2 are MDHEN and SYDVKM. CDR3: CASSWTGNYEQYF. The CDR3 DNA reads as TGTGCCAGCAGTTGGACAGGGAACTACGAGCAGTACTTC.

This chain uses TRBV21-1 with TRBJ2-3; the D call of TRBD2 is as the table states it, not checked on the DNA. TRBV21-1 is noted as a pseudogene. The CDR3 is made up of 18 amino acids. CDR3 sequence reads: CASSKAAEGGDNTDTQYF. The CDR3 DNA sequence: TGTGCCAGCAGCAAAGCGGCGGAAGGGGGGGACAACACAGATACGCAGTATTTT.

The rearrangement joins TRBV6-5 to TRBJ2-1; D is ambiguous. The ends were cut back, 7 bases at V and 1 base at J, with 5 bases in the middle. The V gene's germline CDR1 is MNHEY and CDR2 SVGAGI. The CDR3 extends over 12 amino acids. CDR3 sequence: CASKTSYNEQFF. DNA of the CDR3: TGTGCCAGCAAGACTTCCTACAATGAGCAGTTCTTC.

This chain joins TRBV6-4 and TRBJ2-2; TRBD2 might be the D (5 bases). Trimming shortened V by 4 bases and J by 0 bases, and 18 bases separated the two germline ends. This CDR3 region has 18 residues. Germline CDR1 reads MRHNA; CDR2 reads SNTAGT. The CDR3 sequence: CASSGSPNSETNTGELFF. CDR3 nucleotides: TGTGCCAGCAGTGGGTCCCCCAATAGCGAAACGAACACCGGGGAGCTGTTTTTT.

The gene calls are TRBV12-5 and TRBJ2-1, with unresolved D. The V end was cut by 1 base, the J end by 3 bases, with 7 bases between. CDR1 is LGHNT, CDR2 FRNRAP, per germline. The CDR3 has 14 amino acids. In nucleotides, the CDR3 is TGTGCTAGTGGTTTGGCGGACGGCTACAATGAGCAGTTCTTC. Protein product: CASGLADGYNEQFF.

The chain employs TRBV27 and TRBJ2-1, with 14 bases aligning to TRBD2. V trimming: 2 bases; J trimming: 14 bases; junction bases outside the gene matches: 8. The CDR3 contains 15 residues. Germline CDR1 reads MNHEY; CDR2 reads SMNVEV (reference sequence). In DNA form, the CDR3 reads TGTGCCAGCAGTTTAAGACTAGCGGGAGGGTCTGGGGAGTTCTTC. It is translated as CASSLRLAGGSGEFF.

The rearrangement uses TRBV7-9 and TRBJ2-7, with D hard to call. The CDR3 contains 14 residues. Germline V gene sequence: CDR1 SEHNR, CDR2 FQNEAQ (reference sequence). V was trimmed by 3 bases and J by 9 bases, leaving 18 bases between them. The CDR3 loop reads CASSLGSSPTRQYF. CDR3 in DNA: TGTGCCAGCAGCTTGGGGTCGTCCCCTACGAGGCAGTACTTC.